This entry lists 15 T cell receptor beta chains sequenced from one sample in a study of beta chain features in type 1 diabetes. Study conclusions and caveats: For Type 1 diabetes patients, all four CD4+ subsets carried TCRB CDR3s that were moderately but significantly shorter.

These receptors' targets are unknown. Expressed TCRB transcripts were sequenced because the entire RNA isolate underwent reverse transcription. Clones were sequenced by immunoSEQ multiplex PCR, and TCRdb holds only the in-frame ones, with some missing. In the table there are 150,000 to 200,000 clones, over 55% of which are singletons. The sample was naive CD4+ T cells from blood. The source of these receptors is a man aged 30 to 39 with type 1 diabetes.

With respect to this clone: The CDR3 does not close with the conserved phenylalanine or tryptophan, likely indicating a read error. No DNA is shown, since the ends of the CDR3 on it are uncertain; the CDR3 is the one TCRdb lists. The gene calls are TRBV29-1 and TRBJ1-1; whether TRBD1, the table's D call, matches the DNA was not checked. Germline V gene lookup returns CDR1 SQVTM and CDR2 ANQGSEA. Ends included, the CDR3 has 13 residues. CDR3 amino acids: CSVGGQPFFPNTL.

The V call is TRBV4-3, the J call TRBJ1-1; no clear D gene. Trimming removed 0 bases at V and 3 bases at J, with 5 bases between. Per the germline V gene, CDR1 is LGHNA and CDR2 is YSLEER. This CDR3 is 13 amino acids long. The chain's CDR3 is CASSQDSDTEAFF. The CDR3 nucleotides read TGCGCCAGCAGCCAAGATTCAGACACTGAAGCTTTCTTT.

J is TRBJ2-7 and V is TRBV7-9; D gene ambiguous. The V end was cut by 5 bases, the J end by 0 bases, with 8 bases between. This CDR3 contains 13 residues. The germline CDR1 and CDR2 sequences are SEHNR and FQNEAQ (reference sequence). The CDR3 DNA is TGTGCCAGCAGCGCCAGAAACTCCTACGAGCAGTACTTC. Translation gives CASSARNSYEQYF.

The genes are TRBV4-3 and TRBJ2-4; D is possibly TRBD1 (5 bases). The CDR3 is made up of 16 amino acids. The germline V gene encodes CDR1 LGHNA and CDR2 YSLEER. The V end was cut by 6 bases, the J end by 2 bases, with 17 bases between. CDR3 nucleotides: TGCGCCAGCAGTCGAAACGGCAGGGATACCAAAAACATTCAGTACTTC. As protein: CASSRNGRDTKNIQYF.

This rearrangement joins TRBV30 to TRBJ2-3; the D is unclear. This CDR3 has 13 residues. V gave up 4 bases and J gave up 2 bases, with 10 bases separating them. The V gene's germline CDR1 is GTSNPN and CDR2 SVGIG (reference sequence). This chain's CDR3 is CAWTLRHTDTQYF. The CDR3 DNA reads TGTGCCTGGACCCTCCGACACACAGATACGCAGTATTTT.

The chain has TRBV2 and TRBJ2-1, with D unresolved. This CDR3 region has 9 residues. Deletions cut 8 bases from V and 8 bases from J, with 4 bases between. Germline CDR1 reads SNHLY; CDR2 reads FYNNEI. CDR3 bases: TGTGCCAGCGGGGATGAGCAGTTCTTC. As protein: CASGDEQFF. The full variable domain, completed using reference TRBV2 and TRBJ2-1, is EPEVTQTPSHQVTQMGQEVILRCVPISNHLYFYWYRQILGQKVEFLVSFYNNEISEKSEIFDDQFSVERPDGSNFTLKIRSTKLEDSAMYFCASGDEQFFGPGTRLTVL.

The genes are TRBV10-3 and TRBJ1-1, with unresolved D. Per germline, CDR1 ENHRY and CDR2 SYGVKD. Between the trimmed V and J ends, which lost 0 bases and 3 bases, there was a span of 5 bases. This CDR3 has 13 amino acids. The CDR3 here is CAISESSYTEAFF. In DNA form, the CDR3 reads TGTGCCATCAGTGAGTCGAGTTACACTGAAGCTTTCTTT.

The chain couples TRBV11-2 to TRBJ2-3; 8 nucleotides match TRBD2. Germline V lookup: CDR1 SGHAT, CDR2 FQNNGV. The CDR3 is 15 amino acids. The V and J ends lost 5 bases and 2 bases, in that order; junction bases with no gene match: 6. The CDR3 sequence is CASSPGRDHTDTQYF. CDR3 in DNA: TGTGCCAGCAGCCCCGGGAGGGACCACACAGATACGCAGTATTTT.

In the case of this clone: At the DNA level, this CDR3 is encoded by other sequences in the same sample as well. The chain uses TRBV29-1 and TRBJ2-7; D not resolved. The germline V gene has CDR1 SQVTM and CDR2 ANQGSEA. The CDR3 has 11 residues. With 6 bases removed from V and 2 bases from J, the gap between germline ends came to 8 bases. In DNA form, the CDR3 reads TGCAGCGTCAGAAGTACCTACGAGCAGTACTTC. Amino acids: CSVRSTYEQYF.

The chain employs TRBV10-3 and TRBJ2-1; D is uncertain. CDR1 and CDR2 (germline): ENHRY, SYGVKD. The CDR3 is 14 residues long. Between the trimmed V and J ends, which lost 4 bases and 0 bases, there was a span of 7 bases. Here the CDR3 DNA reads TGTGCCATCAGTGGCATGGTCTCCTACAATGAGCAGTTCTTC. Its protein product is CAISGMVSYNEQFF.

The gene calls are TRBV7-2 and TRBJ1-2; no clear D gene. Germline V gene lookup returns CDR1 SGHTA and CDR2 FQGNSA. The CDR3 contains 13 residues. Trimming left V 1 base short and J 3 bases short, with 6 bases between. CDR3 protein: CASSLVTDYGYTF. The CDR3, as DNA: TGTGCCAGCAGCTTAGTGACGGACTATGGCTACACCTTC.

This clone was observed a few times. The same CDR3 is also encoded by other DNA sequences in this sample. The V call is TRBV29-1, the J call TRBJ2-7; D is perhaps TRBD1 (6 bases). The ends were cut back, 4 bases at V and 3 bases at J, with 10 bases in the middle. CDR1 is SQVTM, CDR2 ANQGSEA, per germline. CDR3 length: 12 amino acids. The CDR3 DNA reads as TGCAGCGTTGGCCAGGGGTTCTACGAGCAGTACTTC. Protein product: CSVGQGFYEQYF.

The V and J genes are TRBV10-3 and TRBJ2-3; D is unclear. The CDR3 extends over 10 amino acids. Germline CDR1 ENHRY, CDR2 SYGVKD. The CDR3 loop is CARASDTQYF. Here the CDR3 DNA reads TGTGCTAGGGCTTCAGATACGCAGTATTTT.

The chain carries TRBV7-9 and TRBJ2-3, with 10 bases that match TRBD2. This CDR3 comprises 16 residues. The trim removed 5 bases at V and 2 bases at J, leaving 7 bases unmatched. Per the germline V gene, CDR1 is SEHNR and CDR2 is FQNEAQ (reference sequence). For the CDR3, the DNA is TGTGCCAGCAGCCCGACTAGCGGGTACACCACAGATACGCAGTATTTT. It yields the protein CASSPTSGYTTDTQYF.

The chain links TRBV5-1 to TRBJ2-1, with a weak D call TRBD1 (6 bases). This CDR3 spans 15 amino acids. Germline CDR1 reads SGHRS; CDR2 reads YFSETQ. V was trimmed by 3 bases and J by 8 bases, leaving 18 bases between them. DNA of the CDR3: TGCGCCAGCAGCTCGGACACCACAGGGCGCGATGAGCAGTTCTTC. This gives the protein CASSSDTTGRDEQFF.